The text below deals with one T cell receptor (beta chain). Only in-frame clones appear in the TCRdb table, and some are missing; sequencing was by immunoSEQ multiplex PCR. The table shows approximately 350,000 clones, with more than 80% occurring only once. This entry comes from a study of blood T cell repertoires in COVID-19. V shed 4 bases, J shed 4 bases, and the junction held 9 bases outside the gene matches. The CDR3 runs to 16 residues. The germline CDR1 and CDR2 sequences are SEHNR and FQNEAQ (reference sequence). The chain links TRBV7-9 to TRBJ2-3, with 9 bases that match TRBD1. Specimen: PBMCs or T cells enriched from blood (not recorded which). This TCR came from a man in his late teens or twenties who had recovered from COVID-19. The CDR3 reads CASSSGTGRFADTQYF. Here the CDR3 DNA reads TGTGCCAGCAGCTCCGGGACAGGGAGGTTCGCAGATACGCAGTATTTT.